Below are 32 T cell receptor beta chains sequenced from a single sample in a study of cytomegalovirus exposure and HLA in healthy donors. The PCR made use of 60 Vbeta and 13 Jbeta primers. Profiled with immunoSEQ multiplex PCR; TCRdb holds only in-frame clones, not every one. The sample records fewer than 150,000 clones, roughly four fifths being singletons. Sequencing input: PBMCs. The receptors come from a woman between 45 and 60 years old in good health and CMV-seronegative.

This rearrangement joins TRBV7-9 to TRBJ1-4; D unclear. The ends were cut back, 5 bases at V and 6 bases at J, with 13 bases in the middle. CDR1 SEHNR and CDR2 FQNEAQ come from the germline V gene (reference sequence). The CDR3 loop spans 14 amino acids. The CDR3 protein is CASSQTVSDEKLFF. DNA for the CDR3: TGTGCCAGCAGCCAGACTGTTTCGGATGAAAAACTGTTTTTT.

The chain has TRBV18 and TRBJ1-2, with 10 bases that match TRBD1. In germline, CDR1 is KGHSH, CDR2 LQKENI. The V segment lost 1 base and the J segment 3 bases; nucleotides outside the gene matches: 2. CDR3 length: 15 residues. Here the CDR3 reads CASSPRGQGDYGYTF. CDR3 nucleotides: TGTGCCAGCTCACCACGTGGACAGGGGGACTATGGCTACACCTTC.

V gene TRBV6-1 combines with J gene TRBJ1-1; D gene uncertain. The CDR3 contains 13 residues. The V gene's germline CDR1 is MNHNS and CDR2 SASEGT. Between the trimmed V and J ends, which lost 3 bases and 7 bases, there was a span of 12 bases. Here the CDR3 DNA reads TGTGCCAGCAGTGACCTTTTGGCGGATGAAGCTTTCTTT. Translated: CASSDLLADEAFF.

CDR3 residues: CASSWGGWLANYGYTF. In DNA form, the CDR3 reads TGTGCCAGCAGCTGGGGGGGATGGTTAGCTAACTATGGCTACACCTTC. The gene calls are TRBV13 and TRBJ1-2; maybe TRBD1 (5 bases). The CDR3 spans 16 residues. The V end was cut by 4 bases, the J end by 0 bases, with 15 bases between. The germline V gene has CDR1 PRHDT and CDR2 FYEKMQ (reference sequence).

This chain uses TRBV7-2 with TRBJ2-7; 9 bases align to TRBD2. The CDR3 extends over 15 amino acids. Germline CDR1 reads SGHTA; CDR2 reads FQGNSA. The junction had 9 bases not matched to a gene; V was cut back by 5 bases and J by 4 bases. This CDR3 reads CASSTLAGAGYEQYF. The CDR3 DNA follows: TGTGCCAGCAGCACTTTAGCGGGGGCCGGGTACGAGCAGTACTTC.

The chain couples TRBV27 to TRBJ2-1, with TRBD2 matching 7 bases. Germline V gene sequence: CDR1 MNHEY, CDR2 SMNVEV (reference sequence). With 7 bases clipped from V and 6 bases from J, the junction kept 15 bases outside the gene matches. This CDR3 is built from 16 residues. The DNA of the CDR3 is TGTGCCAGCAAGGGTAGACTAGCAGCCTACTCCAATGAGCAGTTCTTC. It encodes CASKGRLAAYSNEQFF.

V and J are TRBV11-3 and TRBJ2-7; no definite D call. Germline V lookup: CDR1 SGHNT, CDR2 YENEEA. V was trimmed by 7 bases and J by 0 bases, leaving 10 bases between them. CDR3 length: 13 residues. CDR3 residues: CASTKTPSYEQYF. Written as DNA, the CDR3 is TGTGCCAGCACCAAGACTCCCTCCTACGAGCAGTACTTC.

A single count supports this clone. The chain is built from TRBV29-1 and TRBJ1-2, with a weak D call TRBD1 (6 bases). This CDR3 region has 13 residues. Germline CDR1 SQVTM, CDR2 ANQGSEA. V lost 7 bases to trimming and J lost 3 bases, with 15 bases between them. In DNA form, the CDR3 reads TGCAGCGGAGGGGCAGAGGGGGACTATGGCTACACCTTC. Translating it yields CSGGAEGDYGYTF.

CDR3: CASSFMGQGWHEQFF. The CDR3 nucleotides are TGTGCCAGCAGTTTTATGGGGCAGGGATGGCATGAGCAGTTCTTC. The V call is TRBV2, the J call TRBJ2-1; maybe TRBD1 (5 bases). Germline loops: CDR1 SNHLY, CDR2 FYNNEI. There are 15 residues in the CDR3. Trimming removed 5 bases from V and 8 bases from J, with 19 bases in between.

For the CDR3, the DNA is TGTGCCAGCAGCTTTGGCGGGGAATCCTACGAGCAGTACTTC. It translates to CASSFGGESYEQYF. The chain combines TRBV7-9 with TRBJ2-7; a weak D match, TRBD2 (6 bases). CDR3 length: 14 residues. CDR1 and CDR2 from the germline V gene are SEHNR and FQNEAQ (reference sequence). V lost 3 bases and J lost 1, with 10 bases in between.

V is TRBV7-3 and J is TRBJ2-7, with D hard to call. V was trimmed by 5 bases and J by 2 bases, leaving 13 bases between them. Germline V gene sequence: CDR1 SGHTA, CDR2 FQGTGA. The CDR3 spans 14 residues. Here the CDR3 reads CASSPPRVAYEQYF. The CDR3 nucleotides are TGTGCCAGCAGCCCCCCACGGGTAGCCTACGAGCAGTACTTC.

The genes are TRBV7-2 and TRBJ1-3; 7 nucleotides agree with TRBD1. The V segment lost 2 bases and the J segment 4 bases; nucleotides outside the gene matches: 2. The CDR3 sequence is 14 residues long. From germline, CDR1 is SGHTA and CDR2 FQGNSA. CDR3 nucleotides: TGTGCCAGCAGCTTAAGACAGGGAGGAAACACCATATATTTT. Translation: CASSLRQGGNTIYF. Using reference TRBV7-2 and TRBJ1-3 for the parts outside the CDR3, the full variable domain is GAGVSQSPSNKVTEKGKDVELRCDPISGHTALYWYRQSLGQGLEFLIYFQGNSAPDKSGLPSDRFSAERTGGSVSTLTIQRTQQEDSAVYLCASSLRQGGNTIYFGEGSWLTVV.

The V gene is TRBV27, the J gene TRBJ1-1; D call uncertain. Germline V lookup: CDR1 MNHEY, CDR2 SMNVEV (reference sequence). Trimming removed 3 bases from V and 3 bases from J, with 11 bases in between. This CDR3 is 14 amino acids long. The CDR3 DNA is TGTGCCAGCAGTTTGTTGGGCACGTACACTGAAGCTTTCTTT. Translation: CASSLLGTYTEAFF.

This clone was picked up one time. DNA for the CDR3: TGCGCCAGCAGCCAGACCGGGACAGTGGAGCAGTACTTC. Protein product: CASSQTGTVEQYF. J is TRBJ2-5 and V is TRBV5-1; 7 bases match TRBD1. The CDR3 extends over 13 amino acids. The trim removed 4 bases at V and 11 bases at J, leaving 11 bases unmatched. Germline CDR1 and CDR2: SGHRS and YFSETQ.

The chain employs TRBV4-1 and TRBJ2-7; D is ambiguous. CDR1 and CDR2 (germline): MGHRA, YSYEKL. This CDR3 has 16 amino acids. Between the trimmed V and J ends, which lost 4 bases and 5 bases, there was a span of 21 bases. CDR3 residues: CASSLSWSPSANEQYF. The CDR3 coding sequence is TGCGCCAGCAGCCTGTCCTGGAGTCCGAGCGCGAACGAGCAGTACTTC.

This sequence joins TRBV25-1 and TRBJ2-3, with 7 bases that match TRBD2. The CDR3 contains 14 residues. Germline CDR1 reads MGHDK; CDR2 reads SYGVNS. V trimming: 5 bases; J trimming: 1 base; junction bases outside the gene matches: 3. The CDR3 region is CASSYRGGTDTQYF. CDR3 nucleotide sequence: TGTGCCAGCAGTTACCGGGGGGGCACAGATACGCAGTATTTT.

This chain uses TRBV11-3 with TRBJ2-5, with D perhaps TRBD2 (6 bases). In germline, CDR1 is SGHNT, CDR2 YENEEA. The CDR3 has 15 amino acids. V was clipped by 5 bases and J by 5 bases, with 18 bases between them. Here the CDR3 DNA reads TGTGCCAGCAGCGACGGCGGGGCATCGGGGGAGACCCAGTACTTC. It encodes CASSDGGASGETQYF. Complete variable domain (other parts from reference TRBV11-3 and TRBJ2-5): EAGVVQSPRYKIIEKKQPVAFWCNPISGHNTLYWYLQNLGQGPELLIRYENEEAVDDSQLPKDRFSAERLKGVDSTLKIQPAELGDSAVYLCASSDGGASGETQYFGPGTRLLVL.

The genes are TRBV10-1 and TRBJ2-1; TRBD1 might be the D (6 bases). Per the germline V gene, CDR1 is WNHNN and CDR2 is SYGVQD (reference sequence). The V and J ends lost 2 bases and 9 bases respectively, with 17 bases between them. There are 15 residues in the CDR3. Written as DNA, the CDR3 is TGCGCCAGCAGTGAGACCCAGGGGCTTAGAATTGAGCAGTTCTTC. This codes for CASSETQGLRIEQFF.

The chain has TRBV7-2 and TRBJ2-7; 10 bases align to TRBD2. CDR1 and CDR2 (germline): SGHTA, FQGNSA. The length of the CDR3 is 16 residues. The ends lost 1 base at V and 6 bases at J; junction bases unmatched: 9. The CDR3 region is CASSLGLAGARFEQYF. The CDR3, as DNA: TGTGCCAGCAGCTTAGGGCTAGCGGGGGCCCGCTTCGAGCAGTACTTC.

This rearrangement joins TRBV7-9 to TRBJ1-2; a weak D match, TRBD1 (5 bases). V was cut by 1 base and J by 4 bases, with 10 bases left in between. The length of the CDR3 is 14 residues. In germline, CDR1 is SEHNR, CDR2 FQNEAQ (reference sequence). The DNA for the CDR3 is TGTGCCAGCAGCTTAGGTGGCGGGGGCTATGGCTACACCTTC. This encodes CASSLGGGGYGYTF.

This sequence joins TRBV7-2 and TRBJ2-2; D remains unclear. CDR1 SGHTA and CDR2 FQGNSA come from the germline V gene. This CDR3 comprises 15 residues. Trimming removed 1 base from V and 3 bases from J, with 9 bases in between. The chain's CDR3 is CASSLGGGDTGELFF. The CDR3 nucleotides read TGTGCCAGCAGCTTAGGAGGTGGAGACACCGGGGAGCTGTTTTTT.

This rearrangement joins TRBV2 to TRBJ1-2; a possible D gene is TRBD1 (6 bases). CDR3 length: 11 amino acids. V lost 7 bases and J lost 7, with 10 bases in between. From germline, CDR1 is SNHLY and CDR2 FYNNEI. In nucleotides, the CDR3 is TGTGCCAGCAAGGGGGGGTTTGGCTACACCTTC. Translated, it gives CASKGGFGYTF.

This clone showed up just a few times. The chain is built from TRBV2 and TRBJ1-2; no clear D gene. Germline values: CDR1 SNHLY, CDR2 FYNNEI. Trimming took off 6 bases at V and 6 bases at J, with 14 bases between the two ends. This CDR3 comprises 13 residues. This CDR3 reads CASRTRDQDGYTF. DNA of the CDR3: TGTGCCAGCAGGACCCGGGATCAGGATGGCTACACCTTC.

The chain recombines TRBV23-1 with TRBJ1-5, with a tentative D call TRBD1 (6 bases). TRBV23-1 carries the ORF label, with uncertain function. CDR3 length: 15 amino acids. V was cut by 5 bases and J by 4 bases, with 15 bases left in between. The CDR3 DNA sequence: TGCGCCAGCAGTGACCCCAGGGGCCCAAATCAGCCCCAGCATTTT. It specifies CASSDPRGPNQPQHF.

This clone was seen only a few times. This chain uses TRBV4-3 with TRBJ1-2; perhaps TRBD1 as D (6 bases). V lost 0 bases to trimming and J lost 8 bases, with 22 bases between them. Germline V gives CDR1 LGHNA, CDR2 YSLEER. The CDR3 extends over 17 amino acids. The CDR3 nucleotides are TGCGCCAGCAGCCAAGACCTTGGTCCGTCAGGGGTAGGAGGCTACACCTTC. Amino acid sequence: CASSQDLGPSGVGGYTF.

The chain uses TRBV9 and TRBJ2-1, with TRBD2 matching 12 bases. This CDR3 spans 17 amino acids. Trimming at V came to 0 bases and at J to 4 bases, leaving 5 bases not matched to a gene. Germline CDR1 SGDLS, CDR2 YYNGEE. The CDR3 protein is CASSVVSSGGVYNEQFF. The CDR3 coding sequence is TGTGCCAGCAGCGTAGTGTCTAGCGGGGGGGTATACAATGAGCAGTTCTTC.

The chain employs TRBV19 and TRBJ1-6, with D possibly matching TRBD1 (6 bases). V was pared by 3 bases and J by 6 bases, with 12 bases between. Germline V CDR1 and CDR2: LNHDA, SQIVND (reference sequence). The CDR3 totals 15 residues. The CDR3 here is CASSIRGRTNSPLHF. The CDR3, as DNA: TGTGCCAGTAGTATCAGGGGACGGACTAATTCACCCCTCCACTTT.

V and J are TRBV2 and TRBJ2-3; possible D gene TRBD2, 6 bases. The CDR3 is made up of 15 amino acids. Trimming left V 3 bases short and J 8 bases short, with 18 bases between. Germline V gives CDR1 SNHLY, CDR2 FYNNEI. The CDR3 DNA follows: TGTGCCAGCAGTGAGGCCGGCGGGGCCACACCTACGCAGTATTTT. It codes for CASSEAGGATPTQYF.

A few counts support this clone. CDR3 protein: CAGLGSNEQFF. CDR3 sequence (DNA): TGTGCCGGCCTAGGGAGCAATGAGCAGTTCTTC. V usage is TRBV2 and J usage is TRBJ2-1; tentatively, D is TRBD2 (5 bases). Germline assignment: CDR1 SNHLY and CDR2 FYNNEI. V was clipped by 11 bases and J by 6 bases, with 11 bases between them. This CDR3 contains 11 residues.

The chain carries TRBV11-2 and TRBJ2-5; TRBD2 aligns across 13 bases. V lost 2 bases and J lost 5; bases outside the gene matches: 5. The germline CDR1 and CDR2 sequences are SGHAT and FQNNGV. This CDR3 spans 16 amino acids. DNA for the CDR3: TGTGCCAGCAGCTTAACTAGCGGGGGGGCATTGGAGACCCAGTACTTC. It codes for CASSLTSGGALETQYF.

The CDR3 sequence is CASSVTSGGSYEQYF. CDR3 nucleotides: TGTGCCAGCAGCGTGACTAGCGGGGGGTCCTACGAGCAGTACTTC. This chain links TRBV2 with TRBJ2-7; 13 nucleotides line up with TRBD2. CDR1 is SNHLY, CDR2 FYNNEI, per germline. Germline trimming cut 6 bases from V and 1 base from J; bases unmatched to any gene: 3. The CDR3 consists of 15 residues. The variable domain in full, completed from reference TRBV2 and TRBJ2-7, reads EPEVTQTPSHQVTQMGQEVILRCVPISNHLYFYWYRQILGQKVEFLVSFYNNEISEKSEIFDDQFSVERPDGSNFTLKIRSTKLEDSAMYFCASSVTSGGSYEQYFGPGTRLTVT.

This clone was counted a few times. The chain combines TRBV29-1 with TRBJ1-2; D perhaps matches TRBD1 (6 bases). Germline V gene sequence: CDR1 SQVTM, CDR2 ANQGSEA. This CDR3 has 12 amino acids. Trimming removed 4 bases from V and 6 bases from J, with 12 bases in between. The CDR3 spells CSVGTGLDGYTF. Here the CDR3 DNA reads TGCAGCGTTGGAACAGGGTTGGATGGCTACACCTTC.